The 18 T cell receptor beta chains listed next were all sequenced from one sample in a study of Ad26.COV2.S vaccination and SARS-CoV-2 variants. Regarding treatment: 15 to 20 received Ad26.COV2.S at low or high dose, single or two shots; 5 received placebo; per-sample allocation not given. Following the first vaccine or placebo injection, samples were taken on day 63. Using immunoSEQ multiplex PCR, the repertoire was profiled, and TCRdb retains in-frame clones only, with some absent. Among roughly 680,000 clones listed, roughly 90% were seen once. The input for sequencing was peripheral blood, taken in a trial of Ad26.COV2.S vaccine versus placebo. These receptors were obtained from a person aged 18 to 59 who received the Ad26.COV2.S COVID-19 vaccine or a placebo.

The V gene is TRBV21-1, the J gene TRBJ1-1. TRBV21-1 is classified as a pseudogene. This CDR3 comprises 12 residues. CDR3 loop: CASSFSGTEAFF. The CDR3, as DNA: TGTGCCAGCAGCTTCTCGGGGACTGAAGCTTTCTTT.

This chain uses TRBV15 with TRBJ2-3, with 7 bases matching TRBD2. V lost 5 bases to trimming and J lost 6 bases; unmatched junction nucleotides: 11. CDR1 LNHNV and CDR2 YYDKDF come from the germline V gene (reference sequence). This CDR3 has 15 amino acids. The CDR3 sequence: CATSPLAGVADTQYF. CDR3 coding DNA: TGTGCCACCAGCCCTCTGGCGGGAGTGGCGGATACGCAGTATTTT.

The CDR3 bases are TGTGCCAGCAGTGAAAGGTCGCAGGGGCCGTGGTCTGAAGCTTTCTTT. Its translation is CASSERSQGPWSEAFF. The J gene is TRBJ1-1, the V gene TRBV2, with a possible D match to TRBD1 (6 bases). This CDR3 comprises 16 residues. V lost 2 bases to trimming and J lost 6 bases, with 19 bases between them. Germline lookup yields CDR1 SNHLY and CDR2 FYNNEI.

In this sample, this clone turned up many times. The CDR3 spells CASSEWTSGLYNEQFF. The CDR3 DNA sequence: TGTGCCAGCAGTGAGTGGACTAGCGGGCTTTACAATGAGCAGTTCTTC. The chain uses TRBV2 and TRBJ2-1; 11 nucleotides align to TRBD2. CDR3 size: 16 residues. Germline-derived CDR1 and CDR2 are SNHLY and FYNNEI. V lost 3 bases to trimming and J lost 4 bases; unmatched junction nucleotides: 5.

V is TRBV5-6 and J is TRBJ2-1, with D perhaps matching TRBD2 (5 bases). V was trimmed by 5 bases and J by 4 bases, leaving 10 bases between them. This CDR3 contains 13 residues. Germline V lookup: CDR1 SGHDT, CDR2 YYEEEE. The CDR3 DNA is TGTGCCAGCAGTTTCGGGGAATACAATGAGCAGTTCTTC. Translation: CASSFGEYNEQFF.

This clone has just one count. The CDR3 coding sequence is TGCGCCAGCAGCCACAGACAGGGGACCTTCTTCTACGAGCAGTACTTC. It encodes CASSHRQGTFFYEQYF. The V gene is TRBV4-3, the J gene TRBJ2-7; 8 bases match TRBD1. V shed 3 bases, J shed 3 bases, and the junction held 10 bases outside the gene matches. From germline, CDR1 is LGHNA and CDR2 YSLEER. This CDR3 is built from 16 residues.

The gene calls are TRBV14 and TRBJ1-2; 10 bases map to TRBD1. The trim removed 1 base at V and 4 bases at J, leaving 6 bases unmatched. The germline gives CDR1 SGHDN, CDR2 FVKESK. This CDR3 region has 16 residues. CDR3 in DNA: TGTGCCAGCAGCCAAGCCGGGACAGGGGAACCCTATGGCTACACCTTC. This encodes CASSQAGTGEPYGYTF. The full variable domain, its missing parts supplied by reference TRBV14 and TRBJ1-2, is EAGVTQFPSHSVIEKGQTVTLRCDPISGHDNLYWYRRVMGKEIKFLLHFVKESKQDESGMPNNRFLAERTGGTYSTLKVQPAELEDSGVYFCASSQAGTGEPYGYTFGSGTRLTVV.

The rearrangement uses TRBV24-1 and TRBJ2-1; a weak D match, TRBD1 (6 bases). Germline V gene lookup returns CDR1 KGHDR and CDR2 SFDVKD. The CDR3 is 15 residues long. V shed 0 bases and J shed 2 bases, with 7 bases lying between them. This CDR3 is CATSDLQGTYNEQFF. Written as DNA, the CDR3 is TGTGCCACCAGTGATTTGCAGGGGACCTACAATGAGCAGTTCTTC.

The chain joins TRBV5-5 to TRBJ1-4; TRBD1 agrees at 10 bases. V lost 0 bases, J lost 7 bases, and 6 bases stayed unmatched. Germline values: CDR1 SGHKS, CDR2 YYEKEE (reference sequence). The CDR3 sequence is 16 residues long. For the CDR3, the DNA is TGTGCCAGCAGCTTGGGGGGACAGGGGAATAGTGAAAAACTGTTTTTT. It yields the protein CASSLGGQGNSEKLFF.

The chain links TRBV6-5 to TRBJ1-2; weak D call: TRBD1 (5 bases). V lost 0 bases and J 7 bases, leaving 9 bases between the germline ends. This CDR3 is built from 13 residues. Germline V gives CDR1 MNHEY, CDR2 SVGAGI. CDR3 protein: CASSYSNGGGYTF. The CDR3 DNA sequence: TGTGCCAGCAGTTACTCGAACGGGGGTGGCTACACCTTC.

DNA of the CDR3: TGTGCCAGCAGCGTGGCGAACTCCTACAATGAGCAGTTCTTC. Protein sequence: CASSVANSYNEQFF. The J gene is TRBJ2-1, the V gene TRBV9; unclear D gene. CDR3 size: 14 residues. Germline values: CDR1 SGDLS, CDR2 YYNGEE. Between the trimmed V and J ends, which lost 2 bases and 0 bases, there was a span of 6 bases.

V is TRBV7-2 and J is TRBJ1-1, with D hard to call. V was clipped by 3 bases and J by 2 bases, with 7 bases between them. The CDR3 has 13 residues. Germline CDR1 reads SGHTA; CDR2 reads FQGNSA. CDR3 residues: CASSFGRNTEAFF. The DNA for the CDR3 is TGTGCCAGCAGCTTTGGTAGAAACACTGAAGCTTTCTTT.

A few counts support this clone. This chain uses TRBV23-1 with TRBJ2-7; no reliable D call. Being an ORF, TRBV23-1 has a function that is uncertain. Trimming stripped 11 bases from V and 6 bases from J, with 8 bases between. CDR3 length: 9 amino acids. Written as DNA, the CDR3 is TGCGCCCCCCGTCCCGAGCAGTACTTC. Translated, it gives CAPRPEQYF.

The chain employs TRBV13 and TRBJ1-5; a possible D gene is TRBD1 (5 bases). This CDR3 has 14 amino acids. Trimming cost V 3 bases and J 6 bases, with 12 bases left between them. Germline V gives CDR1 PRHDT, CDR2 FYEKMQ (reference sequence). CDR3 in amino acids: CASSFGGMGQPQHF. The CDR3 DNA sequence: TGTGCCAGCAGCTTCGGGGGAATGGGTCAGCCCCAGCATTTT. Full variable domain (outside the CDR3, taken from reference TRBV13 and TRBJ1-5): AAGVIQSPRHLIKEKRETATLKCYPIPRHDTVYWYQQGPGQDPQFLISFYEKMQSDKGSIPDRFSAQQFSDYHSELNMSSLELGDSALYFCASSFGGMGQPQHFGDGTRLSIL.

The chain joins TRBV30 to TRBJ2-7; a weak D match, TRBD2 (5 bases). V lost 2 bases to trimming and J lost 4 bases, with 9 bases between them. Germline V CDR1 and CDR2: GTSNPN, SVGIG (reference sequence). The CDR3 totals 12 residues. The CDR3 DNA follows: TGTGCCTGGAGTACGGGGATTTACGAGCAGTACTTC. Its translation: CAWSTGIYEQYF.

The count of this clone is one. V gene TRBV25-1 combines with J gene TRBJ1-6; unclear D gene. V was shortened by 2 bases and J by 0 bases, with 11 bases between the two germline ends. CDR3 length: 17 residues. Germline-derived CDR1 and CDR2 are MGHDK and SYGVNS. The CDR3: CASSEPSLSSYNSPLHF. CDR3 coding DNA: TGTGCCAGCAGTGAACCCTCACTGAGCTCCTATAATTCACCCCTCCACTTT. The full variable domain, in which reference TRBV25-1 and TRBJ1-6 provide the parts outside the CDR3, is EADIYQTPRYLVIGTGKKITLECSQTMGHDKMYWYQQDPGMELHLIHYSYGVNSTEKGDLSSESTVSRIRTEHFPLTLESARPSHTSQYLCASSEPSLSSYNSPLHFGNGTRLTVT.

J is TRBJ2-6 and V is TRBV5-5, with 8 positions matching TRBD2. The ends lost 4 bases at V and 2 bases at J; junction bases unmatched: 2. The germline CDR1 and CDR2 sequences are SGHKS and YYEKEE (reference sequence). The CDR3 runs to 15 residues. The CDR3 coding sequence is TGTGCCAGCAGCCCGCGGGGGGCTGGGGCCAACGTCCTGACTTTC. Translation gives CASSPRGAGANVLTF.

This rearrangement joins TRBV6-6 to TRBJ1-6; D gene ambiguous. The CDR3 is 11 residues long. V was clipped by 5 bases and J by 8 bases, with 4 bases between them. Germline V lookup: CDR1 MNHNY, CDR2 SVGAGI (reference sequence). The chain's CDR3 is CASSQDSPLHF. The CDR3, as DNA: TGTGCCAGCAGTCAGGATTCACCCCTCCACTTT.